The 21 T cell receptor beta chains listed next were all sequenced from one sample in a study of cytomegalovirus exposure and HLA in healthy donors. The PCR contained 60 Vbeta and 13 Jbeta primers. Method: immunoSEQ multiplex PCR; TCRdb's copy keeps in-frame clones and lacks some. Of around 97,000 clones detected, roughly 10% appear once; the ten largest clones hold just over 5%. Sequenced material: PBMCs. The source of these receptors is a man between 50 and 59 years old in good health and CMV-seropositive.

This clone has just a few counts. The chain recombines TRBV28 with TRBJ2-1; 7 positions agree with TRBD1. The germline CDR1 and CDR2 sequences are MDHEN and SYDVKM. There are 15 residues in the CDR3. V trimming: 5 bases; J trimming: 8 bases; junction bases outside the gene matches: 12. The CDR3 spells CASSPRQGKDDEQFF. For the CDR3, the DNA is TGTGCCAGCAGTCCCCGACAGGGAAAGGACGATGAGCAGTTCTTC.

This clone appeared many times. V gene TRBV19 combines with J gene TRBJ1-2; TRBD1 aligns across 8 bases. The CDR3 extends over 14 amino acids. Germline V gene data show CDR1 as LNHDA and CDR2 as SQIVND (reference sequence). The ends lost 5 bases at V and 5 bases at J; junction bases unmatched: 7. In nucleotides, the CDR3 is TGTGCCAGTAGTCTCAGGGGGCGCGAGTATGGCTACACCTTC. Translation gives CASSLRGREYGYTF. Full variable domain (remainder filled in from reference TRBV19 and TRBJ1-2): DGGITQSPKYLFRKEGQNVTLSCEQNLNHDAMYWYRQDPGQGLRLIYYSQIVNDFQKGDIAEGYSVSREKKESFPLTVTSAQKNPTAFYLCASSLRGREYGYTFGSGTRLTVV.

The CDR3 region has the DNA TGTGCCAGCAGGAACACAGGGTACACTGAAGCTTTCTTT. It translates to CASRNTGYTEAFF. This chain connects TRBV28 to TRBJ1-1, with D possibly matching TRBD1 (6 bases). V was trimmed by 6 bases and J by 3 bases, leaving 11 bases between them. The germline gives CDR1 MDHEN, CDR2 SYDVKM. The CDR3 covers 13 residues.

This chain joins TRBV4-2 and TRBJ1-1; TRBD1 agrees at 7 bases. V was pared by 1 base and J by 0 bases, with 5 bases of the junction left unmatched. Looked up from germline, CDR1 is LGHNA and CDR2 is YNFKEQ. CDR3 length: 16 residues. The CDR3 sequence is CASSQAQGGLNTEAFF. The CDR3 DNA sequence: TGTGCCAGCAGCCAAGCGCAAGGGGGCTTGAACACTGAAGCTTTCTTT.

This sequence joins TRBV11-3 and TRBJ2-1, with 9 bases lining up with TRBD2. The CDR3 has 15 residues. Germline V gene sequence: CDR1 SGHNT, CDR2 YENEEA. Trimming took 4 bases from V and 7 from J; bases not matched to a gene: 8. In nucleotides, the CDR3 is TGTGCCAGCAGCTCGGGACTAGCCGCGGGGAATGAGCAGTTCTTC. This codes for CASSSGLAAGNEQFF.

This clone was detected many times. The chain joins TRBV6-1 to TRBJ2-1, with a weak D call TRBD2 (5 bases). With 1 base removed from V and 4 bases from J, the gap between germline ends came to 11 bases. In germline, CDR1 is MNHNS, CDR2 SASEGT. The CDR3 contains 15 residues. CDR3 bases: TGTGCCAGCAGTGAAGAGATAGCGCGATACAATGAGCAGTTCTTC. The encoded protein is CASSEEIARYNEQFF.

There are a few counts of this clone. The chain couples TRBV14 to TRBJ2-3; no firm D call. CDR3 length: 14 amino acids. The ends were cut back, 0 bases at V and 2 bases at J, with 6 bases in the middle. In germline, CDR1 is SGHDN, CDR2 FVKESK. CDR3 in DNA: TGTGCCAGCAGCCAAGATCATTTCACAGATACGCAGTATTTT. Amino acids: CASSQDHFTDTQYF.

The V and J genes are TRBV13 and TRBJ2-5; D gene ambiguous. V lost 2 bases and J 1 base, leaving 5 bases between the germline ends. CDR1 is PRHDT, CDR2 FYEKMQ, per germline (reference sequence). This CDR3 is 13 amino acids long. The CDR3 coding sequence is TGTGCCAGCAGCTTACGGTCCCAAGAGACCCAGTACTTC. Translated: CASSLRSQETQYF.

The CDR3 reads CASSVGGGFSSYNEQFF. In nucleotides, the CDR3 is TGTGCCAGCAGTGTTGGCGGGGGGTTTTCTTCCTACAATGAGCAGTTCTTC. The chain uses TRBV6-1 and TRBJ2-1; 8 bases fit TRBD2. Per germline, CDR1 MNHNS and CDR2 SASEGT. The CDR3 runs 17 residues. V shed 4 bases, J shed 1 base, and the junction held 9 bases outside the gene matches.

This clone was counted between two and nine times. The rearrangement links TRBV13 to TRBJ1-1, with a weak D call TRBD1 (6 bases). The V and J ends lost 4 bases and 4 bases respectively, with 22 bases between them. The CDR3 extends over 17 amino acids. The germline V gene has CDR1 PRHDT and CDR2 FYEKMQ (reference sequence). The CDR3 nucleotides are TGTGCCAGCAGCTCACGCTTATCCCCTGGGGGCGGCACTGAAGCTTTCTTT. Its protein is CASSSRLSPGGGTEAFF.

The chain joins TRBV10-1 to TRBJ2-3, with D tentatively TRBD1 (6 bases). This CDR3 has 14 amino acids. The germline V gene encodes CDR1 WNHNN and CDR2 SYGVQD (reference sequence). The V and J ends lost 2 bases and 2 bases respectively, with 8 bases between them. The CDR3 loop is CASSEGQNTDTQYF. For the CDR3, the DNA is TGCGCCAGCAGTGAGGGACAGAACACAGATACGCAGTATTTT.

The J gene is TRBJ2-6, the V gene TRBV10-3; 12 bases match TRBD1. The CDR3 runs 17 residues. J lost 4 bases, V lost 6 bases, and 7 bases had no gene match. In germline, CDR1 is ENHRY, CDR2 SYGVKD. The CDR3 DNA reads TGTGCCATCAGATCCGGGACAGGGGGCTCCGGGGCCAACGTCCTGACTTTC. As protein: CAIRSGTGGSGANVLTF.

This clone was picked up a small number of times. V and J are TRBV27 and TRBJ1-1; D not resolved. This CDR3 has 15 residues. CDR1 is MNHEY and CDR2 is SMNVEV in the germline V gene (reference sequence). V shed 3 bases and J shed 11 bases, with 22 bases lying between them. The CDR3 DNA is TGTGCCAGCAGTTTCCGGGAGCCGAATCTAAAAGGGGCTTTCTTT. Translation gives CASSFREPNLKGAFF.

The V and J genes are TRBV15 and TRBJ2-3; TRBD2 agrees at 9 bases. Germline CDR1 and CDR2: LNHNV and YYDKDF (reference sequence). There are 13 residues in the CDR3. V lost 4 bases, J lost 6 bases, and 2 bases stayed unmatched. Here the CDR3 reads CATSIAGVDTQYF. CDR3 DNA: TGTGCCACCAGCATAGCGGGAGTGGATACGCAGTATTTT.

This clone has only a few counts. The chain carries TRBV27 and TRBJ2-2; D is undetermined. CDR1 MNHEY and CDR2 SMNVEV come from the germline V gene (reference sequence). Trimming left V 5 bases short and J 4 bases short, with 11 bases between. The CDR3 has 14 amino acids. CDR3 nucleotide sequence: TGTGCCAGCAGTCCCAGACAAATCACCGGGGAGCTGTTTTTT. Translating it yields CASSPRQITGELFF.

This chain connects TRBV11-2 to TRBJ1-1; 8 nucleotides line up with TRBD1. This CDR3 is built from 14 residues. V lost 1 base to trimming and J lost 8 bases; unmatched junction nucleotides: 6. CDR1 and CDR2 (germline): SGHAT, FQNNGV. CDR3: CASSLVRTGKEAFF. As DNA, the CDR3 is TGTGCCAGCAGCTTAGTTCGGACAGGGAAGGAAGCTTTCTTT.

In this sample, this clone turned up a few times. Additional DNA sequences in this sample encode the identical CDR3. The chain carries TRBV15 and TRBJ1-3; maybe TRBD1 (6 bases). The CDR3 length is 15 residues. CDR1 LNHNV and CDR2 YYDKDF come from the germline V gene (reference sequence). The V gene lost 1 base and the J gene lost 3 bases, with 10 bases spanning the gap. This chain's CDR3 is CATSRGDRLGNTIYF. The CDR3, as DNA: TGTGCCACCAGCAGAGGTGACAGGCTTGGAAACACCATATATTTT. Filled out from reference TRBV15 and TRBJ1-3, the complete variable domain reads DAMVIQNPRYQVTQFGKPVTLSCSQTLNHNVMYWYQQKSSQAPKLLFHYYDKDFNNEADTPDNFQSRRPNTSFCFLDIRSPGLGDTAMYLCATSRGDRLGNTIYFGEGSWLTVV.

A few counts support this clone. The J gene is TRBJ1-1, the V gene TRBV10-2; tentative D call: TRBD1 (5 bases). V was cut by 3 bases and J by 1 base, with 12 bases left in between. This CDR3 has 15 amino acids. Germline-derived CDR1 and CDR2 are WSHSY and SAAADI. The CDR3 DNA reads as TGCGCCAGCAGTGATCTGTCTACAGGGAACACTGAAGCTTTCTTT. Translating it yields CASSDLSTGNTEAFF.

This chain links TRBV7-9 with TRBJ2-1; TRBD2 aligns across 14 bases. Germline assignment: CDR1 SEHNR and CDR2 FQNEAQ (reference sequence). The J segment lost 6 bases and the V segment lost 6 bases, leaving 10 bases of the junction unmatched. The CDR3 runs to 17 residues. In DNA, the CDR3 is TGTGCCAGCAGACGACTAGCGGGAGGGCCCTTTTCCAATGAGCAGTTCTTC. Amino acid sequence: CASRRLAGGPFSNEQFF.

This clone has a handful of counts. DNA for the CDR3: TGTGCTAGTGGTTTCCCCCTGACACAAGAGACCCAGTACTTC. Translation gives CASGFPLTQETQYF. The chain has TRBV12-5 and TRBJ2-5; no clear D gene. V lost 3 bases, J lost 2 bases, and 10 bases lay in between. This CDR3 spans 14 amino acids. The germline gives CDR1 LGHNT, CDR2 FRNRAP.

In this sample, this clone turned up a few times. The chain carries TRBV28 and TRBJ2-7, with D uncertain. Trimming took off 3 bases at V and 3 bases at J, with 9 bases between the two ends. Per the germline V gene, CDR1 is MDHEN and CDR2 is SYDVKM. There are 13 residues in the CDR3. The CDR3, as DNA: TGTGCCAGCAGTTTTTCGAAGAGCTACGAGCAGTACTTC. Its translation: CASSFSKSYEQYF.